The 20 T cell receptor beta chains below all came from one sample that was sequenced in a study of blood T cells in healthy people across ages. A J-beta primer mix and a sample-barcoded 5' primer were used in a second PCR of roughly 6 to 11 cycles. TCRdb used MiXCR to reprocess the 5' RACE reads, holding one entry per CDR3 protein. The sample has roughly 650,000 distinct CDR3 sequences, about 30% seen once. Sequencing input: blood. The source is a woman older than 75 in good health.

The genes are TRBV20-1 and TRBJ2-2; TRBD2 is a possible D gene (5 bases). CDR1 is DFQATT, CDR2 SNEGSKA, per germline (reference sequence). Between the trimmed V and J ends, which lost 6 bases and 3 bases, there was a span of 14 bases. This CDR3 has 14 residues. CDR3 bases: TGCAGTGCCCATAGCGTATCTGACACCGGGGAGCTGTTTTTT. It specifies CSAHSVSDTGELFF.

This clonotype was seen a handful of times. CDR3 in amino acids: CSVEIWRGGTGELFF. In DNA, the CDR3 is TGCAGCGTTGAAATATGGCGGGGCGGGACCGGGGAGCTGTTTTTT. This sequence joins TRBV29-1 and TRBJ2-2; maybe TRBD2 (6 bases). The CDR3 loop spans 15 amino acids. Trimming left V 2 bases short and J 5 bases short, with 15 bases between. Germline V gives CDR1 SQVTM, CDR2 ANQGSEA.

This clonotype was observed at least ten times. V is TRBV7-2 and J is TRBJ2-2, with 8 bases that match TRBD1. This CDR3 region has 15 residues. Trimming took 1 base from V and 5 from J; bases not matched to a gene: 3. Germline-derived CDR1 and CDR2 are SGHTA and FQGNSA. CDR3: CASSLGRGRTGELFF. In nucleotides, the CDR3 is TGTGCCAGCAGCTTAGGCAGGGGGCGTACCGGGGAGCTGTTTTTT.

The V and J genes are TRBV20-1 and TRBJ1-2; a possible D gene is TRBD1 (6 bases). Trimming took 1 base from V and 1 from J, leaving 10 bases between them. Germline lookup yields CDR1 DFQATT and CDR2 SNEGSKA (reference sequence). This CDR3 comprises 14 residues. The CDR3, as DNA: TGCAGTGCTAGAGGCCAGGGGTTTAACTATGGCTACACCTTC. Translating gives CSARGQGFNYGYTF.

This clonotype was observed many times. This chain uses TRBV30 with TRBJ2-3; 14 bases are a match to TRBD2. V shed 8 bases, J shed 1 base, and the junction held 5 bases outside the gene matches. The CDR3 runs to 15 residues. Germline V gives CDR1 GTSNPN, CDR2 SVGIG (reference sequence). CDR3 sequence: CALQTSGGGTDTQYF. CDR3 sequence (DNA): TGTGCCCTTCAGACTAGCGGGGGGGGCACAGATACGCAGTATTTT.

This clonotype was seen many times. This chain connects TRBV12-3 or TRBV12-4 to TRBJ2-6; D is unclear. The CDR3 is 14 amino acids. Trimming removed 5 bases at V and 3 bases at J, with 8 bases between. The CDR3 loop is CASSPPYGANVLTF. CDR3 coding DNA: TGTGCCAGCAGTCCCCCTTATGGGGCCAACGTCCTGACTTTC.

The chain combines TRBV11-2 with TRBJ2-6, with D perhaps TRBD1 (6 bases). V shed 3 bases and J shed 0 bases, with 12 bases lying between them. The CDR3 extends over 17 amino acids. Germline lookup yields CDR1 SGHAT and CDR2 FQNNGV. CDR3 region: CASSFRDTPSGANVLTF. The CDR3 DNA reads TGTGCCAGCAGCTTCCGGGACACACCCTCTGGGGCCAACGTCCTGACTTTC.

This clonotype was recorded many times. The chain has TRBV7-9 and TRBJ2-1; TRBD2 might be the D (6 bases). The CDR3 extends over 13 amino acids. Looked up from germline, CDR1 is SEHNR and CDR2 is FQNEAQ (reference sequence). The V and J ends lost 5 bases and 7 bases respectively, with 12 bases between them. Written as DNA, the CDR3 is TGTGCCAGCAGCCGTACGGGGGAAAATGAGCAGTTCTTC. It encodes CASSRTGENEQFF.

There are many counts of this clonotype. The chain joins TRBV20-1 to TRBJ2-1; TRBD2 agrees at 9 bases. Looked up from germline, CDR1 is DFQATT and CDR2 is SNEGSKA (reference sequence). The CDR3 loop spans 14 amino acids. With V trimmed by 6 bases and J by 7 bases, 10 bases remained unmatched. CDR3 nucleotide sequence: TGCAGTGCAATAGCGGGGGCCGTTACGAATGAGCAGTTCTTC. Amino acids: CSAIAGAVTNEQFF.

Ten or more counts support this clonotype. The CDR3 DNA reads TGTGCCAGCAGCCAGAGGGACAGGAACTCCTACGAGCAGTACTTC. Protein: CASSQRDRNSYEQYF. The rearrangement uses TRBV4-2 and TRBJ2-7, with 8 bases that match TRBD1. There are 15 residues in the CDR3. The V gene's germline CDR1 is LGHNA and CDR2 YNFKEQ. The V segment lost 3 bases and the J segment 0 bases; nucleotides outside the gene matches: 4.

As concerns this clonotype: A much larger clonotype is one base distant, so this may be a read error. This chain joins TRBV29-1 and TRBJ2-1; 13 bases fit TRBD2. This CDR3 region has 14 residues. Looked up from germline, CDR1 is SQVTM and CDR2 is ANQGSEA. V dropped 5 bases and J dropped 8; count of bases not matched to a gene: 6. Written as DNA, the CDR3 is TGCAGCGTTACGGGACTAGCGGGGTGGGATGAGCAGTTCTTC. The encoded protein is CSVTGLAGWDEQFF.

The count of this clonotype is one. The gene calls are TRBV7-2 and TRBJ2-3, with D possibly being TRBD1 (6 bases). The germline V and J ends were trimmed by 2 bases and 6 bases, with 12 bases remaining between them. The germline CDR1 and CDR2 sequences are SGHTA and FQGNSA. This CDR3 is built from 14 residues. The CDR3 DNA is TGTGCCAGCAGCTTAACAGGGATTAGGGATACGCAGTATTTT. Its protein is CASSLTGIRDTQYF. The variable domain in full, with the rest retrieved from reference TRBV7-2 and TRBJ2-3, is GAGVSQSPSNKVTEKGKDVELRCDPISGHTALYWYRQSLGQGLEFLIYFQGNSAPDKSGLPSDRFSAERTGGSVSTLTIQRTQQEDSAVYLCASSLTGIRDTQYFGPGTRLTVL.

This sequence joins TRBV20-1 and TRBJ2-1; 9 bases match TRBD2. With 3 bases clipped from V and 4 bases from J, the junction kept 10 bases outside the gene matches. CDR1 is DFQATT, CDR2 SNEGSKA, per germline (reference sequence). The CDR3 runs to 16 residues. CDR3 DNA sequence: TGCAGTGCTAGGCCAGCGGGAGGACACTCTTACAATGAGCAGTTCTTC. As protein: CSARPAGGHSYNEQFF.

This clonotype was detected only once. The junction departs from the called germline gene at one end, perhaps through a read error. V is TRBV24-1 and J is TRBJ2-1, with no clear D. Per the germline V gene, CDR1 is KGHDR and CDR2 is SFDVKD. The CDR3 has 11 amino acids. For the CDR3, the DNA is TGTGCCACAAGCTCCTACAATGAGCGGTTCTTC. Residues: CATSSYNERFF.

The CDR3 is CASSVELAGGAETQYF. The CDR3, as DNA: TGTGCCAGCAGCGTAGAACTAGCGGGGGGCGCGGAGACCCAGTACTTC. V and J are TRBV9 and TRBJ2-5; 12 bases align to TRBD2. J lost 5 bases, V lost 0 bases, and 5 bases had no gene match. CDR1 and CDR2 from the germline V gene are SGDLS and YYNGEE. The CDR3 has 16 amino acids.

This clonotype has only a few counts. A single base separates this from a much larger clone, so it may be a read error. V is TRBV18 and J is TRBJ2-5; TRBD1 matches 7 bases. The J call could be wrong; TRBJ2-7 is a better fit for the DNA end. The CDR3 length is 15 residues. The germline V gene has CDR1 KGHSH and CDR2 LQKENI. CDR3 region: CASSPPRQGPNEQYF. The CDR3 bases are TGTGCCAGCTCACCACCGAGACAGGGTCCCAACGAGCAGTACTTC.

V usage is TRBV30 and J usage is TRBJ1-6; the D is unclear. The V end was cut by 6 bases, the J end by 10 bases, with 22 bases between. The CDR3 consists of 15 residues. Germline V lookup: CDR1 GTSNPN, CDR2 SVGIG (reference sequence). The CDR3: CACQLDVAIGSPLHF. The CDR3 region has the DNA TGTGCCTGTCAACTCGACGTAGCCATAGGGTCACCCCTCCACTTT.

The table lists this clonotype with many counts. The chain employs TRBV2 and TRBJ2-1, with 8 nucleotides matching TRBD1. V lost 2 bases, J lost 4 bases, and 1 base stayed unmatched. Germline CDR1 reads SNHLY; CDR2 reads FYNNEI. CDR3 size: 14 residues. The CDR3 reads CASSEQGAYNEQFF. In DNA, the CDR3 is TGTGCCAGCAGTGAACAGGGGGCTTACAATGAGCAGTTCTTC.

The chain carries TRBV5-5 and TRBJ2-7, with D maybe TRBD1 (6 bases). V dropped 0 bases and J dropped 2 bases, with 15 bases sitting between them. This CDR3 spans 16 amino acids. Germline-derived CDR1 and CDR2 are SGHKS and YYEKEE (reference sequence). In DNA, the CDR3 is TGTGCCAGCAGCTTGGGGCCCCAGGGGTCGACCTACGAGCAGTACTTC. This codes for CASSLGPQGSTYEQYF.

The chain links TRBV7-9 to TRBJ1-3, with D possibly TRBD1 on 5 matching bases. Germline V gene sequence: CDR1 SEHNR, CDR2 FQNEAQ (reference sequence). The CDR3 extends over 15 amino acids. The V end lost 1 base, the J end lost 0 bases, and 7 bases lay between the germline ends. The CDR3 sequence: CASSLDGGSGNTIYF. CDR3 coding DNA: TGTGCCAGCAGCTTAGACGGGGGCTCTGGAAACACCATATATTTT.